This TCR beta chain was recovered during a study of shared clonotypes between healthy human individuals. None of the donors, who were healthy HIV-negative adults, had recently had acute infections or vaccinations. Memory CD4+ cells were the fraction left after CD45RA+ naive selection. Notes on the study in general: Only blood samples were collected, and tissue repertoires likely differ.

Sorted-subset replicate PCR reactions were performed with roughly 200 ng DNA, corresponding to about 32,000 T cell genomes. Here immunoSEQ multiplex PCR was the method, and the copy in TCRdb shows in-frame clones only, minus some. The sample lists millions of clones, just over 90% seen once, with 0.13% to 0.15% in the top ten. With respect to this clone: Antigen specificity is unknown.

Sample: naive CD4+ T cells sorted from blood. The subset was: CD45RA+ positively selected. This TCR was recovered from a man between 18 and 35 years old in good health.

CDR3 residues: CASSFQGNTGELFF. The CDR3 DNA is TGTGCCAGCAGCTTTCAGGGTAATACCGGGGAGCTGTTTTTT. This rearrangement joins TRBV5-6 to TRBJ2-2; perhaps TRBD1 as D (5 bases). From germline, CDR1 is SGHDT and CDR2 YYEEEE. This CDR3 is built from 14 residues. V was pared by 2 bases and J by 5 bases, with 10 bases between.